This TCR beta chain is drawn from a study of T cells in Graves' hyperthyroidism and ophthalmopathy. General study results and limits: Ophthalmopathy was separated from stable hyperthyroidism by a 13 V-J model.

This CDR3 spans 15 amino acids. Germline CDR1 reads MDHEN; CDR2 reads SYDVKM. The ends were cut back, 5 bases at V and 2 bases at J, with 14 bases in the middle. Template material for amplifying TCR beta CDR3 regions consisted of RNA transcripts. First-round RT-PCR of the TCR CDR3 relied on the HTBI primer set. TCRdb reprocessed the multiplex PCR reads via MiXCR and lists one record per CDR3 protein. Of about 610,000 distinct CDR3 sequences listed, roughly 15% are singletons. Isolation of PBMCs was performed on roughly 9 ml fresh peripheral blood. This clonotype came up a few times. No antigen is known for it.

The chain links TRBV28 to TRBJ2-3; D uncertain. The clonotype originates from a woman aged 40 to 50 with Graves' ophthalmopathy. The source material was blood. The chain's CDR3 is CASSPTPELTDTQYF. In DNA, the CDR3 is TGTGCCAGCAGTCCAACCCCGGAGCTCACAGATACGCAGTATTTT.